The 21 T cell receptor beta chains in this list originate from one sample, sequenced in a study of blood T cells in healthy people across ages (dated by TCRdb to between 2014 and 2017). Libraries were made using 5' RACE. Data came from an Illumina HiSeq 2500. The second PCR ran for roughly 6 to 11 cycles and used a J-beta primer mix along with a sample-barcoded 5' primer. Using fastp trimming at Q25 and MiXCR clonotype assembly, TCRdb reanalyzed the public sequencing data and kept in-frame beta chains. Entries are consolidated by CDR3 protein sequence, retaining the most common genes and DNA. Counted in this sample were roughly 720,000 distinct CDR3 sequences; 53% of them appeared once. Of the sample, approximately 40% falls within the top ten clones. Material for sequencing was blood. Source of these receptors: a man older than 75 in good health.

There are many counts of this clonotype. The V call is TRBV5-6, the J call TRBJ2-3; D not certain. Per germline, CDR1 SGHDT and CDR2 YYEEEE. Trimming left V 0 bases short and J 6 bases short, with 8 bases between. CDR3 length: 13 amino acids. The chain's CDR3 is CASSLGRTDTQYF. As DNA, the CDR3 is TGTGCCAGCAGCTTGGGACGTACGGATACGCAGTATTTT.

The V and J genes are TRBV11-2 and TRBJ1-4; the match to TRBD1 covers 12 bases. Per germline, CDR1 SGHAT and CDR2 FQNNGV. The J segment lost 13 bases and the V segment lost 5 bases, leaving 11 bases of the junction unmatched. The CDR3 totals 15 residues. The CDR3 region has the DNA TGTGCCAGCAGCCGGCCGGGACAGGGGGCGCGAAGACTGTTTTTT. It encodes CASSRPGQGARRLFF.

This chain joins TRBV7-2 and TRBJ1-5; tentatively, D is TRBD1 (6 bases). V lost 1 base and J lost 3, with 10 bases in between. This CDR3 region has 15 residues. Looked up from germline, CDR1 is SGHTA and CDR2 is FQGNSA. CDR3 sequence: CASSLVGQTNQPQHF. CDR3 nucleotide sequence: TGTGCCAGCAGCTTAGTGGGACAAACCAATCAGCCCCAGCATTTT.

In this sample, this clonotype turned up a few times. The gene calls are TRBV4-2 and TRBJ2-1, with 10 bases aligning to TRBD2. Germline V gene data show CDR1 as LGHNA and CDR2 as YNFKEQ. V shed 4 bases, J shed 8 bases, and the junction held 5 bases outside the gene matches. The CDR3 has 14 residues. CDR3 nucleotide sequence: TGTGCCAGCAGCCCCACTAGCGGGATCGATGAGCAGTTCTTC. This gives the protein CASSPTSGIDEQFF.

To note about this clonotype: At one end, the junction sequence differs from germline, possibly due to a read error. The rearrangement uses TRBV7-7 and TRBJ2-1; 7 bases match TRBD1. The length of the CDR3 is 14 residues. Germline CDR1 is SSHAT and CDR2 is FNYEAQ (reference sequence). The CDR3 coding sequence is TGTGCTAGCAGCTTAAACAGGGGTTCCAATGAGCAGTTCTTC. Encoded protein: CASSLNRGSNEQFF.

This clonotype showed up just once. V is TRBV3-1 and J is TRBJ2-2, with 7 bases matching TRBD2. With 3 bases clipped from V and 6 bases from J, the junction kept 7 bases outside the gene matches. This CDR3 is built from 15 residues. Germline V gene sequence: CDR1 LGHDT, CDR2 YNNKEL (reference sequence). As DNA, the CDR3 is TGTGCCAGCAGCCAGGGAAGCGGGATTGCCGGGGAGCTGTTTTTT. Residues: CASSQGSGIAGELFF.

This chain links TRBV5-5 with TRBJ1-2; D uncertain. Germline assignment: CDR1 SGHKS and CDR2 YYEKEE (reference sequence). V was cut by 3 bases and J by 0 bases, with 3 bases left in between. There are 12 residues in the CDR3. CDR3 amino acids: CASSSTNYGYTF. The CDR3 DNA follows: TGTGCCAGCAGCTCAACTAACTATGGCTACACCTTC. Full variable domain (rest looked up from reference TRBV5-5 and TRBJ1-2): DAGVTQSPTHLIKTRGQQVTLRCSPISGHKSVSWYQQVLGQGPQFIFQYYEKEERGRGNFPDRFSARQFPNYSSELNVNALLLGDSALYLCASSSTNYGYTFGSGTRLTVV.

This chain uses TRBV12-3 or TRBV12-4 with TRBJ2-5; possibly TRBD2 for D (5 bases). This CDR3 contains 14 residues. V was pared by 1 base and J by 5 bases, with 11 bases between. CDR3 protein: CASSLGRVGETQYF. CDR3 DNA sequence: TGTGCCAGCAGTTTAGGGCGGGTCGGGGAGACCCAGTACTTC.

This clonotype was observed a few times. The CDR3 DNA reads TGTGCCAGCAGCACGACTAGCATGGGCGAGCAGTACTTC. Protein product: CASSTTSMGEQYF. This chain joins TRBV7-3 and TRBJ2-4; TRBD2 aligns across 7 bases. The J call may be faulty, since TRBJ2-7 better matches the DNA end. Per germline, CDR1 SGHTA and CDR2 FQGTGA. The CDR3 runs 13 residues.

This chain links TRBV5-6 with TRBJ2-3; TRBD2 aligns across 9 bases. In germline, CDR1 is SGHDT, CDR2 YYEEEE. The CDR3 runs to 17 residues. V shed 1 base and J 14 bases; nucleotides not matched to a gene: 20. CDR3 nucleotide sequence: TGTGCCAGCAGCTTGCGTAGCGGGAGTGGGTTACACAGATACGCGTATTTT. Protein product: CASSLRSGSGLHRYAYF.

In the case of this clonotype: One junction end disagrees with the germline gene, perhaps due to a read error. V gene TRBV12-3 or TRBV12-4 combines with J gene TRBJ1-2, with D perhaps matching TRBD1 (6 bases). The CDR3 length is 15 residues. The CDR3 loop is CVSSFSGGWGYGYTF. The CDR3 region has the DNA TGTGTCAGCAGTTTTAGCGGGGGCTGGGGCTATGGCTACACCTTC.

The chain is built from TRBV28 and TRBJ2-4; 9 nucleotides align to TRBD2. Losses at the gene ends were 7 bases for V and 13 bases for J; bases not matched to a gene: 17. This CDR3 has 15 residues. Germline V gene data show CDR1 as MDHEN and CDR2 as SYDVKM. CDR3 residues: CASTPVAGVLYGQYF. CDR3 coding DNA: TGTGCCAGCACCCCGGTAGCGGGAGTCCTCTACGGGCAGTACTTC.

The chain carries TRBV4-1 and TRBJ1-1; D is undetermined. CDR1 and CDR2 (germline): MGHRA, YSYEKL. Trimming took 2 bases from V and 0 from J, leaving 10 bases between them. This CDR3 spans 15 amino acids. The CDR3 sequence: CASSQPERMNTEAFF. CDR3 coding DNA: TGCGCCAGCAGCCAACCTGAACGGATGAACACTGAAGCTTTCTTT.

The table lists this clonotype with a count of one. The chain couples TRBV5-4 to TRBJ1-4; D unclear. The length of the CDR3 is 13 residues. Germline CDR1 SGHNT, CDR2 YYREEE (reference sequence). V was pared by 1 base and J by 3 bases, with 4 bases between. This CDR3 reads CASSLRANEKLFF. The CDR3 nucleotides are TGTGCCAGCAGCTTGAGGGCTAATGAAAAACTGTTTTTT. The full variable domain, its missing parts supplied by reference TRBV5-4 and TRBJ1-4, is ETGVTQSPTHLIKTRGQQVTLRCSSQSGHNTVSWYQQALGQGPQFIFQYYREEENGRGNFPPRFSGLQFPNYSSELNVNALELDDSALYLCASSLRANEKLFFGSGTQLSVL.

This clonotype was seen a few times. V gene TRBV20-1 combines with J gene TRBJ2-5, with a possible D match to TRBD1 (7 bases). The CDR3 covers 17 residues. In germline, CDR1 is DFQATT, CDR2 SNEGSKA (reference sequence). The V end was cut by 1 base, the J end by 3 bases, with 21 bases between. The CDR3 bases are TGCAGTGCTAGAGCCTGGGGGGACAGAGAAAAGAAAGAGACCCAGTACTTC. This gives the protein CSARAWGDREKKETQYF.

In the case of this clonotype: A read error may account for a junction end that differs from germline. This chain links TRBV6-5 with TRBJ2-3, with 11 bases identical to TRBD1. This CDR3 is built from 14 residues. Germline V lookup: CDR1 MNHEY, CDR2 SVGAGI. The CDR3: CAGSPGQGARDAYF. CDR3 nucleotides: TGTGCCGGCAGTCCCGGACAGGGGGCGAGAGACGCGTATTTT.

The chain uses TRBV27 and TRBJ2-5; no definite D call. Trimming shortened V by 4 bases and J by 11 bases, and 17 bases separated the two germline ends. CDR1 is MNHEY and CDR2 is SMNVEV in the germline V gene (reference sequence). The length of the CDR3 is 13 residues. The CDR3, as DNA: TGTGCCAGCAGTTGGTTGGCGGAGAATGAGCAGTACTTC. Protein: CASSWLAENEQYF.

The chain recombines TRBV6-5 with TRBJ2-7, with 9 nucleotides matching TRBD2. Germline V gene data show CDR1 as MNHEY and CDR2 as SVGAGI. Germline trimming cut 7 bases from V and 1 base from J; bases unmatched to any gene: 5. The CDR3 runs to 14 residues. This chain's CDR3 is CASNKAGGSYEQYF. CDR3 coding DNA: TGTGCCAGCAACAAAGCGGGAGGTTCCTACGAGCAGTACTTC.

This clonotype was observed a few times. This chain links TRBV6-2 or TRBV6-3 with TRBJ2-5; D is unclear. Trimming took 6 bases from V and 6 from J, leaving 11 bases between them. Germline V lookup: CDR1 MNHEY, CDR2 SVGEGT. The CDR3 is 12 residues long. CDR3 protein: CASRELLKTQYF. CDR3 bases: TGTGCCAGCAGAGAGCTATTGAAGACCCAGTACTTC.

This chain joins TRBV18 and TRBJ1-2; D gene unclear. The CDR3 runs 13 residues. V was clipped by 2 bases and J by 4 bases, with 8 bases between them. Germline CDR1 reads KGHSH; CDR2 reads LQKENI. CDR3 coding DNA: TGTGCCAGCTCACCAGGAGAGAGCTATGGCTACACCTTC. It yields the protein CASSPGESYGYTF.

In nucleotides, the CDR3 is TGCAGCTACCATTGGGGAGGGAACAATCAGCCCCAGCATTTT. This gives the protein CSYHWGGNNQPQHF. This rearrangement joins TRBV29-1 to TRBJ1-5; D is undetermined. This CDR3 is built from 14 residues. CDR1 SQVTM and CDR2 ANQGSEA come from the germline V gene. The V gene lost 8 bases and the J gene lost 3 bases, with 17 bases spanning the gap. The variable domain in full, completed from reference TRBV29-1 and TRBJ1-5, reads SAVISQKPSRDICQRGTSLTIQCQVDSQVTMMFWYRQQPGQSLTLIATANQGSEATYESGFVIDKFPISRPNLTFSTLTVSNMSPEDSSIYLCSYHWGGNNQPQHFGDGTRLSIL.